One and the same sample provided the 21 T cell receptor beta chains below, sequenced in a study of blood T cell repertoires in COVID-19. The table came from immunoSEQ multiplex PCR; TCRdb's copy has only in-frame clones and leaves some out. The data contain around 310,000 clones, over 70% of them seen just once; the ten biggest clones take up 5%. The specimen was PBMCs or T cells enriched from blood (not recorded which). The receptors derive from a man younger than 45 who had recovered from COVID-19.

The chain has TRBV18 and TRBJ2-5; 8 bases are shared with TRBD1. Trimming cost V 5 bases and J 5 bases; bases outside gene matches: 4. The CDR3 has 13 residues. In germline, CDR1 is KGHSH, CDR2 LQKENI. In nucleotides, the CDR3 is TGTGCCAGCTCAACAAGACAGGGGGAGACCCAGTACTTC. It codes for CASSTRQGETQYF.

J is TRBJ2-7 and V is TRBV7-9, with 8 nucleotides matching TRBD2. The J segment lost 2 bases and the V segment lost 4 bases, leaving 4 bases of the junction unmatched. The germline V gene has CDR1 SEHNR and CDR2 FQNEAQ (reference sequence). The CDR3 consists of 14 residues. CDR3 residues: CASSSRTSPYEQYF. CDR3 DNA: TGTGCCAGCAGCTCTCGGACTAGCCCCTACGAGCAGTACTTC.

A single count supports this clone. V is TRBV18 and J is TRBJ2-7; TRBD1 aligns across 9 bases. This CDR3 is 15 amino acids long. V trimming: 5 bases; J trimming: 3 bases; junction bases outside the gene matches: 8. The germline CDR1 and CDR2 sequences are KGHSH and LQKENI. CDR3 sequence (DNA): TGTGCCAGCTCATCGGGACAGGGACTCGTCTACGAGCAGTACTTC. The encoded protein is CASSSGQGLVYEQYF.

The V gene is TRBV15, the J gene TRBJ2-7, with D possibly TRBD2 on 6 matching bases. The germline V gene has CDR1 LNHNV and CDR2 YYDKDF (reference sequence). Trimming removed 0 bases from V and 7 bases from J, with 16 bases in between. This CDR3 is built from 15 residues. CDR3: CATSRDGPGAGEQYF. The CDR3 DNA reads TGTGCCACCAGCAGAGATGGTCCCGGTGCGGGGGAGCAGTACTTC.

The V gene is TRBV15, the J gene TRBJ2-4; TRBD2 agrees at 7 bases. Germline V gene sequence: CDR1 LNHNV, CDR2 YYDKDF (reference sequence). The V segment lost 5 bases and the J segment 1 base; nucleotides outside the gene matches: 5. The CDR3 runs 15 residues. The CDR3 protein is CATSWETSAKNIQYF. As DNA, the CDR3 is TGTGCCACCAGCTGGGAGACTAGCGCCAAAAACATTCAGTACTTC.

This sequence joins TRBV11-3 and TRBJ1-1; tentative D call: TRBD1 (5 bases). The CDR3 is made up of 15 amino acids. V shed 1 base and J shed 4 bases, with 13 bases lying between them. Germline V gene data show CDR1 as SGHNT and CDR2 as YENEEA. The CDR3 sequence is CASSLGGGEGTEAFF. The CDR3 DNA reads as TGTGCCAGCAGCTTAGGTGGAGGGGAGGGCACTGAAGCTTTCTTT.

This clone was seen at least ten times. The chain links TRBV24-1 to TRBJ2-1; D is possibly TRBD1 (5 bases). The germline V and J ends were trimmed by 0 bases and 6 bases, with 11 bases remaining between them. Germline V lookup: CDR1 KGHDR, CDR2 SFDVKD. The CDR3 is made up of 15 amino acids. The CDR3 protein is CATSDLGTGRNEQFF. The CDR3 bases are TGTGCCACCAGTGATTTGGGCACAGGCCGCAATGAGCAGTTCTTC.

The chain carries TRBV19 and TRBJ1-1; 7 bases match TRBD1. The junction had 7 bases not matched to a gene; V was cut back by 3 bases and J by 6 bases. CDR1 is LNHDA, CDR2 SQIVND, per germline (reference sequence). The CDR3 is 14 residues long. CDR3: CASSIPTGSAEAFF. The DNA for the CDR3 is TGTGCCAGTAGTATCCCGACAGGGAGCGCTGAAGCTTTCTTT.

This clone was counted between two and nine times. V and J are TRBV10-3 and TRBJ2-7; 7 nucleotides agree with TRBD2. Germline CDR1 is ENHRY and CDR2 is SYGVKD. V was clipped by 0 bases and J by 0 bases; unmatched bases: 2. The CDR3 runs 15 residues. The CDR3 is CAISESGRSSYEQYF. The CDR3 DNA reads as TGTGCCATCAGTGAGTCCGGGAGGAGCTCCTACGAGCAGTACTTC.

The V call is TRBV25-1, the J call TRBJ1-1; a possible D gene is TRBD1 (6 bases). This CDR3 contains 14 residues. Germline CDR1 MGHDK, CDR2 SYGVNS. V lost 4 bases to trimming and J lost 0 bases, with 9 bases between them. The CDR3 DNA sequence: TGTGCCAGCAGTGTCCAGGGGATGAACACTGAAGCTTTCTTT. It yields the protein CASSVQGMNTEAFF.

The V gene is TRBV9, the J gene TRBJ1-2; 8 positions match TRBD1. CDR1 is SGDLS and CDR2 is YYNGEE in the germline V gene. The trim removed 3 bases at V and 4 bases at J, leaving 8 bases unmatched. CDR3 length equals 15 residues. CDR3 bases: TGTGCCAGCAGCGCCGGACAGGGAGGCCGCTATGGCTACACCTTC. Protein sequence: CASSAGQGGRYGYTF.

The CDR3 protein is CASSELGREQYF. The CDR3 DNA reads TGCGCCAGCAGTGAGTTGGGGAGGGAGCAGTACTTC. The V call is TRBV10-1, the J call TRBJ2-7; a possible D gene is TRBD2 (6 bases). This CDR3 has 12 amino acids. Per germline, CDR1 WNHNN and CDR2 SYGVQD (reference sequence). V lost 1 base and J lost 7, with 8 bases in between.

The table lists this clone with a count of one. The J gene is TRBJ2-2, the V gene TRBV2; possibly TRBD1 for D (6 bases). The V gene lost 7 bases and the J gene lost 1 base, with 7 bases spanning the gap. Germline CDR1 SNHLY, CDR2 FYNNEI. The CDR3 totals 13 residues. CDR3 in amino acids: CASKTGNTGELFF. The CDR3 DNA reads TGTGCCAGCAAGACAGGGAACACCGGGGAGCTGTTTTTT.

The chain links TRBV9 to TRBJ2-3; 10 nucleotides match TRBD2. The CDR3 has 16 amino acids. Germline CDR1 SGDLS, CDR2 YYNGEE. The ends lost 0 bases at V and 3 bases at J; junction bases unmatched: 4. CDR3 coding DNA: TGTGCCAGCAGCGTAGATCTAGCGGGGGCGACAGATACGCAGTATTTT. Protein sequence: CASSVDLAGATDTQYF.

The V call is TRBV5-6, the J call TRBJ1-2; D is ambiguous. Trimming cost V 5 bases and J 5 bases, with 13 bases left between them. This CDR3 region has 13 residues. Per germline, CDR1 SGHDT and CDR2 YYEEEE. The CDR3 here is CASRSGSFYGYTF. CDR3 DNA sequence: TGTGCCAGCAGATCTGGGAGTTTTTATGGCTACACCTTC.

This sequence joins TRBV5-1 and TRBJ2-7, with D hard to call. CDR3 length: 13 residues. V lost 0 bases and J lost 6, with 10 bases in between. Germline CDR1 and CDR2: SGHRS and YFSETQ. CDR3 protein: CASSLEEYFEQYF. The CDR3 DNA reads as TGCGCCAGCAGCTTGGAGGAGTATTTCGAGCAGTACTTC.

The genes are TRBV6-5 and TRBJ2-7; possibly TRBD2 for D (6 bases). The germline V gene encodes CDR1 MNHEY and CDR2 SVGAGI. The length of the CDR3 is 13 residues. Between the trimmed V and J ends, which lost 4 bases and 4 bases, there was a span of 11 bases. The CDR3 region is CASSWEAKYEQYF. Here the CDR3 DNA reads TGTGCCAGCAGTTGGGAGGCCAAGTACGAGCAGTACTTC.

CDR3 DNA sequence: TGTGCCAGCAGTTTTTCGGGGGATCATAGCAATCAGCCCCAGCATTTT. Translated: CASSFSGDHSNQPQHF. The V gene is TRBV28, the J gene TRBJ1-5; weak D call: TRBD1 (5 bases). The CDR3 spans 16 residues. Germline CDR1 MDHEN, CDR2 SYDVKM. V was pared by 3 bases and J by 0 bases, with 12 bases between.

This chain joins TRBV29-1 and TRBJ2-7; 11 bases align to TRBD1. Germline CDR1 is SQVTM and CDR2 is ANQGSEA. Trimming at V came to 3 bases and at J to 4 bases, leaving 2 bases not matched to a gene. The CDR3 spans 13 residues. The CDR3 loop is CSVEGTGGYEQYF. The CDR3 region has the DNA TGCAGCGTTGAGGGGACAGGGGGGTACGAGCAGTACTTC.

This sequence joins TRBV10-3 and TRBJ2-2; 11 bases fit TRBD2. V lost 4 bases, J lost 2 bases, and 3 bases stayed unmatched. CDR3 length: 16 residues. The germline V gene encodes CDR1 ENHRY and CDR2 SYGVKD. Written as DNA, the CDR3 is TGTGCCATCAGTGGTACTAGCGGGGGCAACACCGGGGAGCTGTTTTTT. It is translated as CAISGTSGGNTGELFF.

This clone has only one observation. The V gene is TRBV30, the J gene TRBJ2-5; 7 bases line up with TRBD1. The CDR3 sequence is 13 residues long. The junction had 4 bases not matched to a gene; V was cut back by 1 base and J by 5 bases. Germline V gene sequence: CDR1 GTSNPN, CDR2 SVGIG (reference sequence). The CDR3 loop is CAWSGQGVETQYF. The DNA of the CDR3 is TGTGCCTGGAGTGGGCAGGGGGTTGAGACCCAGTACTTC.